This T cell receptor (beta chain) appears in the sequencing data of a study of CD8 T cells in ankylosing spondylitis. Study-wide results and caveats: Among TCR beta sequences, a motif of several highly homologous variants appeared characteristic of ankylosing spondylitis blood. Reported data indicate significant enrichment of disease-linked clones within matched ankylosing spondylitis synovial fluid. Some motif variants had been reported before (in reactive arthritis synovial fluid and blood). With a CD8+ phenotype, disease-linked clones were relatively rare in peripheral blood.

5'-RACE, quantitative and with molecular barcodes, yielded the TCR beta libraries. TCRdb processed the 5' RACE reads anew with MiXCR; each CDR3 protein has one entry. The sample consists of about 390,000 distinct CDR3 sequences, approximately 20% of them appearing once. The V and J ends lost 3 bases and 1 base respectively, with 9 bases between them. The CDR3 is made up of 14 amino acids. Germline V gene sequence: CDR1 KGHSH, CDR2 LQKENI. This clonotype was counted only a few times. What it binds is unknown. This TCR came from a male donor with ankylosing spondylitis. Sequences were obtained from blood, either unsorted or a sorted T cell fraction (not recorded which). This chain joins TRBV18 and TRBJ1-1, with D hard to call. For the CDR3, the DNA is TGTGCCAGCTCACCCCCGAATTGGAACACTGAAGCTTTCTTT. This translates into CASSPPNWNTEAFF. The whole variable domain, remainder taken from reference TRBV18 and TRBJ1-1, is NAGVMQNPRHLVRRRGQEARLRCSPMKGHSHVYWYRQLPEEGLKFMVYLQKENIIDESGMPKERFSAEFPKEGPSILRIQQVVRGDSAAYFCASSPPNWNTEAFFGQGTRLTVV.